The next 27 T cell receptor beta chains were all read from a single sample in a study of technical replicates of blood from several donors. Clones were sequenced by immunoSEQ multiplex PCR, and TCRdb holds only the in-frame ones, with some missing. Among over 70,000 clones listed, around 93% were seen once. The specimen was T cells isolated from PBMCs. These receptor sequences come from a human donor in good health.

The sample holds a few counts of this clone. V and J are TRBV6-6 and TRBJ1-2; 8 bases are a match to TRBD1. The trim removed 3 bases at V and 8 bases at J, leaving 11 bases unmatched. The CDR3 spans 15 residues. Looked up from germline, CDR1 is MNHNY and CDR2 is SVGAGI (reference sequence). The CDR3 DNA reads as TGTGCCAGCAGTTATTACCCAGGGGGCATCTACGGCTACACCTTC. Encoded protein: CASSYYPGGIYGYTF.

J is TRBJ2-3 and V is TRBV5-1; TRBD2 matches at 8 bases. Germline loops: CDR1 SGHRS, CDR2 YFSETQ. V gave up 4 bases and J gave up 3 bases; unmatched junction bases: 13. This CDR3 has 17 amino acids. This chain's CDR3 is CASSPRPGGAPTDTQYF. CDR3 sequence (DNA): TGCGCCAGCAGCCCCCGCCCGGGAGGGGCTCCTACAGATACGCAGTATTTT.

V gene TRBV6-6 combines with J gene TRBJ1-5; D remains unclear. CDR3 length: 16 amino acids. Per germline, CDR1 MNHNY and CDR2 SVGAGI (reference sequence). Trimming shortened V by 0 bases and J by 4 bases, and 13 bases separated the two germline ends. The chain's CDR3 is CASSYSPRLANQPQHF. CDR3 DNA sequence: TGTGCCAGCAGTTACTCCCCCAGGCTGGCTAATCAGCCCCAGCATTTT.

J is TRBJ2-2 and V is TRBV6-5; 9 nucleotides agree with TRBD1. CDR3 length: 15 amino acids. Per germline, CDR1 MNHEY and CDR2 SVGAGI. J gave up 5 bases and V 5 bases, and 6 bases lay outside the gene matches. CDR3 sequence (DNA): TGTGCCAGCAGTCCTGGGACAGGGTGGACCGGGGAGCTGTTTTTT. Translation: CASSPGTGWTGELFF.

The CDR3 sequence: CASSPYGSSQETQYF. CDR3 coding DNA: TGTGCCAGCAGCCCCTACGGGAGCTCACAAGAGACCCAGTACTTC. The rearrangement joins TRBV7-9 to TRBJ2-5; possible D gene TRBD2, 6 bases. This CDR3 contains 15 residues. In germline, CDR1 is SEHNR, CDR2 FQNEAQ (reference sequence). Trimming pared 5 bases from V and 2 bases from J, leaving 15 bases between.

J is TRBJ1-5 and V is TRBV6-5; tentative D call: TRBD1 (6 bases). The CDR3 spans 13 residues. Trimming took off 5 bases at V and 7 bases at J, with 12 bases between the two ends. The germline CDR1 and CDR2 sequences are MNHEY and SVGAGI. This CDR3 is CASSGGPRQPQHF. Written as DNA, the CDR3 is TGTGCCAGCAGTGGGGGCCCTCGGCAGCCCCAGCATTTT.

The chain employs TRBV6-1 and TRBJ1-5; 7 bases align to TRBD1. Germline V gene sequence: CDR1 MNHNS, CDR2 SASEGT. This CDR3 has 12 residues. The J segment lost 11 bases and the V segment lost 2 bases, leaving 3 bases of the junction unmatched. This CDR3 reads CASSEIGQAQHF. CDR3 bases: TGTGCCAGCAGTGAAATAGGACAGGCCCAGCATTTT.

The chain carries TRBV7-3 and TRBJ2-1, with 9 bases that match TRBD2. V shed 1 base, J shed 7 bases, and the junction held 14 bases outside the gene matches. The CDR3 runs 18 residues. From germline, CDR1 is SGHTA and CDR2 FQGTGA. CDR3 coding DNA: TGTGCCAGCAGCTTAAGGGGAGGGTCTAGCGGGATGGGGAATGAGCAGTTCTTC. Its translation is CASSLRGGSSGMGNEQFF.

This clone was picked up one time. The rearrangement joins TRBV5-4 to TRBJ1-5; D call uncertain. The CDR3 loop spans 12 amino acids. In germline, CDR1 is SGHNT, CDR2 YYREEE (reference sequence). The germline V and J ends were trimmed by 4 bases and 6 bases, with 8 bases remaining between them. CDR3 region: CASSEEGQPQHF. The CDR3 coding sequence is TGTGCCAGCAGCGAGGAAGGTCAGCCCCAGCATTTT.

The chain is built from TRBV30 and TRBJ1-3; D gene ambiguous. The CDR3 totals 15 residues. The V gene lost 0 bases and the J gene lost 0 bases, with 9 bases spanning the gap. CDR1 and CDR2 from the germline V gene are GTSNPN and SVGIG (reference sequence). CDR3 DNA: TGTGCCTGGAGTGTAGAGGGCTTCTCTGGAAACACCATATATTTT. Its translation: CAWSVEGFSGNTIYF.

The CDR3 DNA reads TGTGCCAGCAGCTCAGAGACAGGGATGAATTTCGATGGCTACACCTTC. Translating gives CASSSETGMNFDGYTF. The chain carries TRBV7-9 and TRBJ1-2, with 7 bases aligning to TRBD1. Per the germline V gene, CDR1 is SEHNR and CDR2 is FQNEAQ (reference sequence). CDR3 length: 16 amino acids. The J segment lost 6 bases and the V segment lost 4 bases, leaving 14 bases of the junction unmatched.

The V gene is TRBV5-6, the J gene TRBJ2-7; D remains unclear. Trimming pared 0 bases from V and 0 bases from J, leaving 4 bases between. CDR1 is SGHDT and CDR2 is YYEEEE in the germline V gene. CDR3 size: 13 residues. This CDR3 reads CASSLESSYEQYF. The DNA for the CDR3 is TGTGCCAGCAGCTTGGAGAGCTCCTACGAGCAGTACTTC.

The chain carries TRBV14 and TRBJ2-7; possibly TRBD2 for D (5 bases). This CDR3 spans 15 amino acids. V lost 4 bases and J lost 2, with 15 bases in between. Looked up from germline, CDR1 is SGHDN and CDR2 is FVKESK. The CDR3 sequence is CASSPTSFPAYEQYF. For the CDR3, the DNA is TGTGCCAGCAGCCCTACTAGTTTCCCCGCCTACGAGCAGTACTTC.

V is TRBV7-3 and J is TRBJ2-2, with 9 bases lining up with TRBD1. Germline values: CDR1 SGHTA, CDR2 FQGTGA. The CDR3 runs to 14 residues. The junction had 2 bases not matched to a gene; V was cut back by 4 bases and J by 5 bases. The CDR3 nucleotides read TGTGCCAGCAGCTCCGGACAGGGGACCGGGGAGCTGTTTTTT. This codes for CASSSGQGTGELFF. Complete variable domain (other parts from reference TRBV7-3 and TRBJ2-2): GAGVSQTPSNKVTEKGKYVELRCDPISGHTALYWYRQSLGQGPEFLIYFQGTGAADDSGLPNDRFFAVRPEGSVSTLKIQRTERGDSAVYLCASSSGQGTGELFFGEGSRLTVL.

The chain recombines TRBV7-2 with TRBJ2-7; 7 bases fit TRBD1. CDR1 is SGHTA and CDR2 is FQGNSA in the germline V gene. Trimming at V came to 2 bases and at J to 6 bases, leaving 7 bases not matched to a gene. This CDR3 is 14 amino acids long. This CDR3 is CASSLIQGRSEQYF. The CDR3, as DNA: TGTGCCAGCAGCTTAATACAGGGGAGAAGCGAGCAGTACTTC.

The chain joins TRBV28 to TRBJ1-2; a weak D match, TRBD1 (5 bases). The V gene lost 7 bases and the J gene lost 3 bases, with 15 bases spanning the gap. This CDR3 is 14 amino acids long. Looked up from germline, CDR1 is MDHEN and CDR2 is SYDVKM. CDR3 region: CASIPGYAYYGYTF. CDR3 sequence (DNA): TGTGCCAGCATCCCAGGGTATGCCTACTATGGCTACACCTTC.

The CDR3 sequence: CASALPGNTIYF. DNA for the CDR3: TGTGCCAGCGCGCTCCCCGGAAACACCATATATTTT. This chain joins TRBV19 and TRBJ1-3, with D unresolved. V lost 9 bases to trimming and J lost 4 bases, with 10 bases between them. CDR3 length: 12 amino acids. Germline CDR1 reads LNHDA; CDR2 reads SQIVND (reference sequence).

The V and J genes are TRBV5-1 and TRBJ1-4; 7 nucleotides agree with TRBD1. Germline V gene sequence: CDR1 SGHRS, CDR2 YFSETQ. CDR3 length: 16 amino acids. Trimming cost V 0 bases and J 8 bases; bases outside gene matches: 10. CDR3 region: CASSLGHRDSKEKLFF. The CDR3, as DNA: TGCGCCAGCAGCTTGGGCCACCGGGACAGTAAAGAAAAACTGTTTTTT. The variable domain in full, with the rest retrieved from reference TRBV5-1 and TRBJ1-4, is KAGVTQTPRYLIKTRGQQVTLSCSPISGHRSVSWYQQTPGQGLQFLFEYFSETQRNKGNFPGRFSGRQFSNSRSEMNVSTLELGDSALYLCASSLGHRDSKEKLFFGSGTQLSVL.

The chain is built from TRBV30 and TRBJ2-2; D gene ambiguous. The V and J ends lost 4 bases and 4 bases respectively, with 10 bases between them. From germline, CDR1 is GTSNPN and CDR2 SVGIG (reference sequence). This CDR3 has 13 amino acids. The CDR3 sequence is CAWTPSGTGELFF. Here the CDR3 DNA reads TGTGCCTGGACCCCGTCGGGCACCGGGGAGCTGTTTTTT.

CDR3 sequence: CASSLRVGELFF. The CDR3 nucleotides are TGTGCCAGCAGCCTCAGGGTCGGGGAGCTGTTTTTT. The chain is built from TRBV7-2 and TRBJ2-2, with D possibly matching TRBD1 (5 bases). The CDR3 is 12 amino acids. V was clipped by 5 bases and J by 7 bases, with 8 bases between them. CDR1 SGHTA and CDR2 FQGNSA come from the germline V gene.

The V gene is TRBV28, the J gene TRBJ2-5; 10 nucleotides align to TRBD1. The trim removed 6 bases at V and 2 bases at J, leaving 9 bases unmatched. CDR3 length: 16 residues. Germline V CDR1 and CDR2: MDHEN, SYDVKM. The CDR3 sequence is CASRSVGTGVQETQYF. CDR3 nucleotide sequence: TGTGCCAGCAGGTCTGTAGGGACAGGGGTTCAAGAGACCCAGTACTTC.

This chain links TRBV7-2 with TRBJ2-5, with 10 bases matching TRBD2. Germline values: CDR1 SGHTA, CDR2 FQGNSA. The CDR3 is made up of 18 amino acids. After removal of 2 bases from V and 2 bases from J, the junction contained 11 bases not matched to a gene. CDR3: CASSLFFLAGDSQETQYF. The CDR3 bases are TGTGCCAGCAGCTTATTTTTTCTAGCGGGAGACAGTCAAGAGACCCAGTACTTC. The variable domain in full, with the rest retrieved from reference TRBV7-2 and TRBJ2-5, is GAGVSQSPSNKVTEKGKDVELRCDPISGHTALYWYRQSLGQGLEFLIYFQGNSAPDKSGLPSDRFSAERTGGSVSTLTIQRTQQEDSAVYLCASSLFFLAGDSQETQYFGPGTRLLVL.

This rearrangement joins TRBV7-3 to TRBJ2-1; D perhaps matches TRBD2 (6 bases). V lost 6 bases and J lost 0, with 15 bases in between. This CDR3 comprises 16 residues. Germline-derived CDR1 and CDR2 are SGHTA and FQGTGA. This CDR3 reads CASSQEGLRSYNEQFF. The DNA for the CDR3 is TGTGCCAGCAGTCAAGAGGGACTCCGCTCCTACAATGAGCAGTTCTTC. Using reference TRBV7-3 and TRBJ2-1 for the parts outside the CDR3, the full variable domain is GAGVSQTPSNKVTEKGKYVELRCDPISGHTALYWYRQSLGQGPEFLIYFQGTGAADDSGLPNDRFFAVRPEGSVSTLKIQRTERGDSAVYLCASSQEGLRSYNEQFFGPGTRLTVL.

This clone was seen just once. This rearrangement joins TRBV5-4 to TRBJ2-7, with 13 bases identical to TRBD2. The germline gives CDR1 SGHNT, CDR2 YYREEE (reference sequence). CDR3 size: 18 residues. V lost 2 bases, J lost 1 base, and 9 bases stayed unmatched. The CDR3 sequence is CASSFPTSGRIRSYEQYF. The CDR3 DNA is TGTGCCAGCAGCTTCCCGACTAGCGGGAGGATTCGATCCTACGAGCAGTACTTC. Full variable domain (missing parts from reference TRBV5-4 and TRBJ2-7): ETGVTQSPTHLIKTRGQQVTLRCSSQSGHNTVSWYQQALGQGPQFIFQYYREEENGRGNFPPRFSGLQFPNYSSELNVNALELDDSALYLCASSFPTSGRIRSYEQYFGPGTRLTVT.

V is TRBV11-2 and J is TRBJ2-7; TRBD2 agrees at 9 bases. V lost 3 bases, J lost 3 bases, and 6 bases stayed unmatched. This CDR3 has 15 amino acids. Germline V gene lookup returns CDR1 SGHAT and CDR2 FQNNGV. Written as DNA, the CDR3 is TGTGCCAGCAGCTTTTTAGGTAGCGGGGGCTACGAGCAGTACTTC. Amino acid sequence: CASSFLGSGGYEQYF.

V and J are TRBV4-3 and TRBJ2-1, with D possibly TRBD2 on 6 matching bases. Germline CDR1 is LGHNA and CDR2 is YSLEER. Trimming stripped 4 bases from V and 2 bases from J, with 9 bases between. The CDR3 is made up of 14 amino acids. Written as DNA, the CDR3 is TGCGCCAGCAGCCCGTCGGGGGCCTACAATGAGCAGTTCTTC. It translates to CASSPSGAYNEQFF.

This chain uses TRBV30 with TRBJ2-1, with 7 bases matching TRBD2. The V segment lost 0 bases and the J segment 8 bases; nucleotides outside the gene matches: 10. Germline CDR1 is GTSNPN and CDR2 is SVGIG (reference sequence). The CDR3 is 15 residues long. For the CDR3, the DNA is TGTGCCTGGAGTGTACGAGCGGGATTTTCGGATGAGCAGTTCTTC. Its translation: CAWSVRAGFSDEQFF.